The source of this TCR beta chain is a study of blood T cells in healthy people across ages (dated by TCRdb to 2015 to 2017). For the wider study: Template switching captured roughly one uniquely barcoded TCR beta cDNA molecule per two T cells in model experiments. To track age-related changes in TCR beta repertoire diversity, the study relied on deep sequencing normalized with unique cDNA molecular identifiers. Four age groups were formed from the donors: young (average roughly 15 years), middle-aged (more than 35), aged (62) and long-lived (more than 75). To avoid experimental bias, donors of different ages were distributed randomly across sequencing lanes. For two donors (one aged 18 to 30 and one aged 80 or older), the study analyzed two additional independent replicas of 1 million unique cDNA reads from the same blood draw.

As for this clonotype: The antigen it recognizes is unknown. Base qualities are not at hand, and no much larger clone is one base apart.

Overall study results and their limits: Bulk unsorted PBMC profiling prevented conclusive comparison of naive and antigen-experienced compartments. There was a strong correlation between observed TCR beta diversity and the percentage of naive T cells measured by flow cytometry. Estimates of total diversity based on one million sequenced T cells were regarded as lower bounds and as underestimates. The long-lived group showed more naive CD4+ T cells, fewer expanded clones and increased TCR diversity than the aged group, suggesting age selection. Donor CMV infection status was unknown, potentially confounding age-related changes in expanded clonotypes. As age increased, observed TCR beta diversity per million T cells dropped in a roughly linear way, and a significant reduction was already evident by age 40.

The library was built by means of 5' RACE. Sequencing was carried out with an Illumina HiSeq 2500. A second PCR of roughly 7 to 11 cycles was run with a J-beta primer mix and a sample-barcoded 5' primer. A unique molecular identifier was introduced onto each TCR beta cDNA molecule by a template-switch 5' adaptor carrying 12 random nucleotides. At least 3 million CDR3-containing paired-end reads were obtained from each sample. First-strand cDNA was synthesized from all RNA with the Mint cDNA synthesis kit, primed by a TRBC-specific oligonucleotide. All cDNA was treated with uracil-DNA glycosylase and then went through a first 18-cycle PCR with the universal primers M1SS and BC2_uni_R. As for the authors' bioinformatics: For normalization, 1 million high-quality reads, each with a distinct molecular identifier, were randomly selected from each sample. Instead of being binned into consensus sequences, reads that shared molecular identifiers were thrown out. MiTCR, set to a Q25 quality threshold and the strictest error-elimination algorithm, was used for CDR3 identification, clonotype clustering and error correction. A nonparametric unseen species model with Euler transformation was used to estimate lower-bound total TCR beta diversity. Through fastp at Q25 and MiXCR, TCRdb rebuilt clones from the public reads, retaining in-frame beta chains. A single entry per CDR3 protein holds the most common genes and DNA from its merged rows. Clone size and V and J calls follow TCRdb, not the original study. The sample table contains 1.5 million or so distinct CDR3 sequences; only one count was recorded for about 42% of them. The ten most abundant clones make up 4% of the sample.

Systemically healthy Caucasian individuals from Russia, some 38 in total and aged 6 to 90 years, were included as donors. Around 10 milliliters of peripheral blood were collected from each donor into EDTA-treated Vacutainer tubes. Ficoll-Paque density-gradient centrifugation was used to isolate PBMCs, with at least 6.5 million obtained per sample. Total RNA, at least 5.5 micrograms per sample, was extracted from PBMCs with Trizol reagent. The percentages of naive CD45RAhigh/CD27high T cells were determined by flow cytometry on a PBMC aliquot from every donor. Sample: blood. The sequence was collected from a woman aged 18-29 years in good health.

The base sequence is TGCGCCAGCAGCCAAATGGTGGAAGGGTTGGGCTATGGCTACACCTTC. It translates to CASSQMVEGLGYGYTF. This sequence uses TRBV4-3 and TRBJ1-2; a confident D gene designation cannot be given. Reading from cysteine to phenylalanine, the CDR3 counts 16 amino acids. Here the CDR3 DNA is all that survives: 48 bases in frame from base 1. In the germline V gene, CDR1 corresponds to LGHNA and CDR2 to YSLEER. V loses 2 bases of germline sequence and J loses 4 bases, and the interval between the two ends is 17 bases.